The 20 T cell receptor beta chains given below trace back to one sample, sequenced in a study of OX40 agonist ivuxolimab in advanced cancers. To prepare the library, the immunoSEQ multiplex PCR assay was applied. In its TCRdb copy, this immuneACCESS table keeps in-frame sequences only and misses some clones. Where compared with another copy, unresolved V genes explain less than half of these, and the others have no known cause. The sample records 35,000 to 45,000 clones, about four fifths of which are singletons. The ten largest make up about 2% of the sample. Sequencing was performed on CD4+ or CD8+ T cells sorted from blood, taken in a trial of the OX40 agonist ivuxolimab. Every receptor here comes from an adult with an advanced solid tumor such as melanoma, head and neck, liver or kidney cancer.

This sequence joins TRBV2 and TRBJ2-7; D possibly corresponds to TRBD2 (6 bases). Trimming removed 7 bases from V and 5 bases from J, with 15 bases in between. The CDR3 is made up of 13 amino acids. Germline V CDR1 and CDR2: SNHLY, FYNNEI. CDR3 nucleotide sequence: TGTGCCAGCACCTTCGCCCGGGGGAACGAGCAGTACTTC. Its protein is CASTFARGNEQYF.

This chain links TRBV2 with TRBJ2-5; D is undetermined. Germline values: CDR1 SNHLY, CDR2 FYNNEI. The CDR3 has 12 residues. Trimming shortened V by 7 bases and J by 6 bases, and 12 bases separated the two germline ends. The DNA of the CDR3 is TGTGCCAGCAATGGGCGCAGAAAGACCCAGTACTTC. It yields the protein CASNGRRKTQYF.

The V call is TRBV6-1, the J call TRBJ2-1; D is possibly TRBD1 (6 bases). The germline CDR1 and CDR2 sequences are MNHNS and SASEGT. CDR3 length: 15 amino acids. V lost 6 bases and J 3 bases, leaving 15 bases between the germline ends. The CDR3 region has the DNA TGTGCCAGCAGACCCCGGGACACCTACTACAATGAGCAGTTCTTC. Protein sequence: CASRPRDTYYNEQFF.

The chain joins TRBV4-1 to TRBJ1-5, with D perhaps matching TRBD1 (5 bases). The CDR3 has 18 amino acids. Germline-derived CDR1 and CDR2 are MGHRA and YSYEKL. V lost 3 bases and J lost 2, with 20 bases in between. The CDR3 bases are TGCGCCAGCAGCCAGGTAGGGCGACGGGGGGGTGGCAATCAGCCCCAGCATTTT. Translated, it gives CASSQVGRRGGGNQPQHF.

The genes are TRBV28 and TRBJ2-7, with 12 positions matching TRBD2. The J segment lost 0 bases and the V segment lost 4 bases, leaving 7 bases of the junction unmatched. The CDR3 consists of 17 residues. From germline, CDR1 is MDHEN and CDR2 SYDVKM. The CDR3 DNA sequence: TGTGCCAGCAGTTCTTCTAGCGGGAGGGCTATCTCCTACGAGCAGTACTTC. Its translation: CASSSSSGRAISYEQYF.

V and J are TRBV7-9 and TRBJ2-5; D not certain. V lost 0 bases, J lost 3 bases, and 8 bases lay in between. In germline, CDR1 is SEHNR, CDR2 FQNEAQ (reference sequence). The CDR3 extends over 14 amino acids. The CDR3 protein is CASSLAPSKETQYF. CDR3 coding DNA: TGTGCCAGCAGCTTAGCCCCCAGTAAAGAGACCCAGTACTTC.

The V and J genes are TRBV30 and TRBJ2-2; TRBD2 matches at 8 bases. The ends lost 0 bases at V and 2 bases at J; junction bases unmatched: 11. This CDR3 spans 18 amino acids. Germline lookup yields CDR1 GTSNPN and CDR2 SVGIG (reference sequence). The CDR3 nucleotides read TGTGCCTGGAGTGTACCCCCCCGGGGGGGCACTAACACCGGGGAGCTGTTTTTT. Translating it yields CAWSVPPRGGTNTGELFF.

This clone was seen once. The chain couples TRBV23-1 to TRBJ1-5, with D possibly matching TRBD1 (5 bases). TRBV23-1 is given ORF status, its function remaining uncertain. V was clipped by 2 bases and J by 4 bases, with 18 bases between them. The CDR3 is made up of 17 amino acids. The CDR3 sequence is CASSQGDKDMRNQPQHF. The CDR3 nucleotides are TGCGCCAGCAGTCAAGGGGATAAGGACATGAGGAATCAGCCCCAGCATTTT.

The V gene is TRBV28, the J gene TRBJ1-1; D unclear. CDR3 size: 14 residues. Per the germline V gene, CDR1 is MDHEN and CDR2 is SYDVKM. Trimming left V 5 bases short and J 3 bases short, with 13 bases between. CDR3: CASSPLGPYTEAFF. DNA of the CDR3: TGTGCCAGCAGTCCCCTCGGGCCATACACTGAAGCTTTCTTT.

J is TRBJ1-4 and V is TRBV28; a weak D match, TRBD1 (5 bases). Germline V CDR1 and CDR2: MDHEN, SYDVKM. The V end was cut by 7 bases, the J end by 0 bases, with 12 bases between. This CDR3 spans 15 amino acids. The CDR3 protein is CASTLGGATNEKLFF. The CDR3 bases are TGTGCCAGCACCCTGGGGGGGGCAACTAATGAAAAACTGTTTTTT.

In nucleotides, the CDR3 is TGTGCCAGCACTTATAGCAATCAGCCCCAGCATTTT. Encoded protein: CASTYSNQPQHF. The chain combines TRBV28 with TRBJ1-5; the D is unclear. Germline V CDR1 and CDR2: MDHEN, SYDVKM. The CDR3 has 12 amino acids. Trimming shortened V by 7 bases and J by 0 bases, and 4 bases separated the two germline ends.

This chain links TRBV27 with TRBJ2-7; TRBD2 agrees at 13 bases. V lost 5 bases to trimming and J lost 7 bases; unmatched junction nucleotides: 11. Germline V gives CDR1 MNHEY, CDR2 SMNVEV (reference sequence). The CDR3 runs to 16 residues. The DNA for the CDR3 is TGTGCCAGCAGTCGGGGCACTAGCGGGAGGGCCGGTGAGCAGTACTTC. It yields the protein CASSRGTSGRAGEQYF.

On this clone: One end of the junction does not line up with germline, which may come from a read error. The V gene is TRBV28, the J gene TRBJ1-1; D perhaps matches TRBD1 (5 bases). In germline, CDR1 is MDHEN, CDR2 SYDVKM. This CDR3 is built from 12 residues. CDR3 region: CASSVWGFEAFF. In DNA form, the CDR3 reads TGTGCCAGCAGTGTATGGGGGTTTGAAGCTTTCTTT. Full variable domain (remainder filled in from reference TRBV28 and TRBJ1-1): DVKVTQSSRYLVKRTGEKVFLECVQDMDHENMFWYRQDPGLGLRLIYFSYDVKMKEKGDIPEGYSVSREKKERFSLILESASTNQTSMYLCASSVWGFEAFFGQGTRLTVV.

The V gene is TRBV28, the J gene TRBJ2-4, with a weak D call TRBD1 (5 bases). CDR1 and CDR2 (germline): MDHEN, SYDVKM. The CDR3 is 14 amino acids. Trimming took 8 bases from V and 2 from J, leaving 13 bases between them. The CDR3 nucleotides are TGTGCCAGCCGTCACCAGGGATCCAAAAACATTCAGTACTTC. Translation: CASRHQGSKNIQYF.

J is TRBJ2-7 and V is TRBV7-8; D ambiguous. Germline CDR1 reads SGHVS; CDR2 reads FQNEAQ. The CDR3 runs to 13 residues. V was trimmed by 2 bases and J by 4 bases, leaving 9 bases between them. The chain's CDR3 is CASSLRVMYEQYF. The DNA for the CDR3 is TGTGCCAGCAGCTTACGAGTAATGTACGAGCAGTACTTC.

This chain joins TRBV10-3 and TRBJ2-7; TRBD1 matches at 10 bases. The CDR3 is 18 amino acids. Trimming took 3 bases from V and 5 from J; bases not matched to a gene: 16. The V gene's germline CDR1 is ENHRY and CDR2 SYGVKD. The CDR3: CAISEFDGLGDRGNEQYF. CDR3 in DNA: TGTGCCATCAGTGAATTTGATGGTTTAGGGGACAGGGGTAACGAGCAGTACTTC.

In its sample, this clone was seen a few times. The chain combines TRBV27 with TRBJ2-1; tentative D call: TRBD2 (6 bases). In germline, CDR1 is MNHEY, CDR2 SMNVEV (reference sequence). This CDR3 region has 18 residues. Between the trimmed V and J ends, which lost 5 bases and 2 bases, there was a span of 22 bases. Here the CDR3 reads CASSVYRDSKDAYNEQFF. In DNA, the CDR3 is TGTGCCAGCAGTGTGTACCGGGACTCAAAAGATGCCTACAATGAGCAGTTCTTC.

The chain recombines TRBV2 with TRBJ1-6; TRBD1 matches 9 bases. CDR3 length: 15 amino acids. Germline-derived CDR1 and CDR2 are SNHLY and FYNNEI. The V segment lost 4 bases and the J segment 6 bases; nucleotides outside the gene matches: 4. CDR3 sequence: CASSVGTGFNSPLHF. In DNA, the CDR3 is TGTGCCAGCAGTGTCGGGACAGGGTTTAATTCACCCCTCCACTTT.

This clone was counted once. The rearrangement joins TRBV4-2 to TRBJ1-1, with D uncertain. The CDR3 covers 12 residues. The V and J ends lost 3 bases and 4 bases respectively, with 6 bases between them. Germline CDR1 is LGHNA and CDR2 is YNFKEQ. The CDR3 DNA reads TGTGCCAGCAGCCACGGGAGCACTGAAGCTTTCTTT. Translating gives CASSHGSTEAFF.

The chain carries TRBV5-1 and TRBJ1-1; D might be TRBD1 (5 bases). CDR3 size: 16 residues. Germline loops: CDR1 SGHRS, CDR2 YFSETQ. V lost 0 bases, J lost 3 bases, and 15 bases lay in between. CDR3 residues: CASSLAAGSRDTEAFF. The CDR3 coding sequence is TGCGCCAGCAGCTTGGCGGCAGGGTCGAGGGACACTGAAGCTTTCTTT.